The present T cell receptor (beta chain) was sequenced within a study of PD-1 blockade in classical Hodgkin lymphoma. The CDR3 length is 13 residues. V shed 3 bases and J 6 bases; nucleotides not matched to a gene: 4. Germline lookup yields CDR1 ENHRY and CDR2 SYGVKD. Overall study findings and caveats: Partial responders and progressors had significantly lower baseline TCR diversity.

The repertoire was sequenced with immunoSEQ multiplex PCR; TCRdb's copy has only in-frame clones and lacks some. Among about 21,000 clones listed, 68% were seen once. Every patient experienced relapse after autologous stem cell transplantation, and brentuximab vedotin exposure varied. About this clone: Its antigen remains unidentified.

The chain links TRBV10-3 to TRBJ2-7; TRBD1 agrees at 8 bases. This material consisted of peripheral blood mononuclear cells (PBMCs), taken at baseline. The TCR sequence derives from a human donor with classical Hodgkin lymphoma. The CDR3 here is CAISDLDRAEQYF. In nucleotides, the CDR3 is TGTGCCATCAGTGACCTGGACAGGGCCGAGCAGTACTTC.